The sequence of this T cell receptor (beta chain) was determined in a study of CD8+ T cells in alopecia areata. Study in general: Percent of scalp involved defined treated patients' severity scores.

CDR3 length: 14 residues. Germline values: CDR1 MNHEY, CDR2 SMNVEV (reference sequence). V gave up 7 bases and J gave up 4 bases; unmatched junction bases: 7. Documented treatment: oral pan-JAK inhibitor, 5-10 mg twice daily. Peripheral blood samples and lesional scalp punch biopsies were obtained from alopecia areata patients. As the sequencing template, cDNA was produced by extracting RNA and reverse transcribing it. The table came from immunoSEQ multiplex PCR; TCRdb's copy has only in-frame clones and leaves some out. Here the sample spans 110,000 to 150,000 clones, 45% to 65% being singletons. This sequence joins TRBV27 and TRBJ1-1, with TRBD1 matching 9 bases. This material consisted of CD8+ T cells sorted from blood, taken at week 4, from a patient treated with tofacitinib. This clonotype was sampled from a human donor with alopecia areata. DNA of the CDR3: TGTGCCAGCAAAAAACAGGGGGCCAGCACTGAAGCTTTCTTT. Translating gives CASKKQGASTEAFF.